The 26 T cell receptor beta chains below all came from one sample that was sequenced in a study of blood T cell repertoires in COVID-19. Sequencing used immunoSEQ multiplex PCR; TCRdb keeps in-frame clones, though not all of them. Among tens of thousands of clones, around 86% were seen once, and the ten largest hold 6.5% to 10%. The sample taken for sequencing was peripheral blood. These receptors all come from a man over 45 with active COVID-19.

The CDR3 loop reads CASSVGGQDSGANVLTF. The CDR3 coding sequence is TGTGCCAGCAGCGTAGGGGGACAGGACTCTGGGGCCAACGTCCTGACTTTC. The chain joins TRBV9 to TRBJ2-6; 8 positions match TRBD1. J was trimmed by 0 bases and V by 0 bases; bases with no gene match: 2. Germline-derived CDR1 and CDR2 are SGDLS and YYNGEE. The CDR3 is 17 amino acids. Together with reference TRBV9 and TRBJ2-6, the CDR3 gives the full variable domain: DSGVTQTPKHLITATGQRVTLRCSPRSGDLSVYWYQQSLDQGLQFLIQYYNGEERAKGNILERFSAQQFPDLHSELNLSSLELGDSALYFCASSVGGQDSGANVLTFGAGSRLTVL.

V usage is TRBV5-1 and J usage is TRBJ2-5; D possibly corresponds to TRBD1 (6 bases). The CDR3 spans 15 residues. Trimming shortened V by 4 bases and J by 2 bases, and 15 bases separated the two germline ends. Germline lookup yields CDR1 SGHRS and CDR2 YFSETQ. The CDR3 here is CASSLPGQEQETQYF. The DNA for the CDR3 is TGCGCCAGCAGCCTACCGGGACAAGAACAAGAGACCCAGTACTTC. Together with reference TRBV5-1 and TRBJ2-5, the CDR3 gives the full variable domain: KAGVTQTPRYLIKTRGQQVTLSCSPISGHRSVSWYQQTPGQGLQFLFEYFSETQRNKGNFPGRFSGRQFSNSRSEMNVSTLELGDSALYLCASSLPGQEQETQYFGPGTRLLVL.

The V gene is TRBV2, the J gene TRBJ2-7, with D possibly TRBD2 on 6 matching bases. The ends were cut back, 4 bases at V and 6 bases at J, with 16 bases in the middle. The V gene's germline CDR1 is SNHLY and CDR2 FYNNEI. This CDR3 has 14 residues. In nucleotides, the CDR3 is TGTGCCAGCAGTGCAAGGCGGCCCGGGAGCGAGCAGTACTTC. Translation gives CASSARRPGSEQYF.

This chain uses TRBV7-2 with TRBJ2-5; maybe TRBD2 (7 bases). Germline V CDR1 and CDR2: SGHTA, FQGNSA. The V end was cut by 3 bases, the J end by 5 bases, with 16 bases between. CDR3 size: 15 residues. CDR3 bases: TGTGCCAGCAGCTTCCAGAGGGGGGGCGGGGAGACCCAGTACTTC. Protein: CASSFQRGGGETQYF.

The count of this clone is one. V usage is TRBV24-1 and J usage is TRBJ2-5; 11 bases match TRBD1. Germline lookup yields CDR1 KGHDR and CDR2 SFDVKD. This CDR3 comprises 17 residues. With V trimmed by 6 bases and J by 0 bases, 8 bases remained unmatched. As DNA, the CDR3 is TGTGCCACCAGTTCCCCCGTGGGACAGGGGGACCAAGAGACCCAGTACTTC. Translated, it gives CATSSPVGQGDQETQYF.

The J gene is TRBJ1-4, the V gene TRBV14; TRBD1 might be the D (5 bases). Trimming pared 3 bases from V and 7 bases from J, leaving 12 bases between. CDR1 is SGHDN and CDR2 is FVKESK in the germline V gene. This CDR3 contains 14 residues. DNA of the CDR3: TGTGCCAGCAGCCATGGGGGGTTTGGTGAAAAACTGTTTTTT. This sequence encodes CASSHGGFGEKLFF. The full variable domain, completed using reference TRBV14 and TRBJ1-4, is EAGVTQFPSHSVIEKGQTVTLRCDPISGHDNLYWYRRVMGKEIKFLLHFVKESKQDESGMPNNRFLAERTGGTYSTLKVQPAELEDSGVYFCASSHGGFGEKLFFGSGTQLSVL.

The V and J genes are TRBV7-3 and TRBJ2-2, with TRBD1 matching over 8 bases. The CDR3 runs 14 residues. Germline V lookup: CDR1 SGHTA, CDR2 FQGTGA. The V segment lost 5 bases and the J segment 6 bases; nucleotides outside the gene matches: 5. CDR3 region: CASSPTGDPGELFF. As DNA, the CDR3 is TGTGCCAGCAGCCCGACAGGGGATCCCGGGGAGCTGTTTTTT.

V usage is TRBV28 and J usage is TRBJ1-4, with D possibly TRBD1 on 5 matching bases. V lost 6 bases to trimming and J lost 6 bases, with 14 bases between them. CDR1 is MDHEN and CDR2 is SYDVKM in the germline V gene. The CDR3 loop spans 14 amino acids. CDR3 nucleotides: TGTGCCAGCAGCCGGGGAGGGGAAGATGAAAAACTGTTTTTT. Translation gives CASSRGGEDEKLFF. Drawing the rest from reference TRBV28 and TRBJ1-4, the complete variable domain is DVKVTQSSRYLVKRTGEKVFLECVQDMDHENMFWYRQDPGLGLRLIYFSYDVKMKEKGDIPEGYSVSREKKERFSLILESASTNQTSMYLCASSRGGEDEKLFFGSGTQLSVL.

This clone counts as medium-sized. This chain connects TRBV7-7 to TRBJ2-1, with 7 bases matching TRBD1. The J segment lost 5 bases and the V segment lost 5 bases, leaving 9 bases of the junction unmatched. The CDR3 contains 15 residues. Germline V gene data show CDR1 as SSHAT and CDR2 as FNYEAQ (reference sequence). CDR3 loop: CASSPGTGVHNEQFF. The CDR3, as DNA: TGTGCCAGCAGCCCCGGTACAGGGGTTCACAATGAGCAGTTCTTC.

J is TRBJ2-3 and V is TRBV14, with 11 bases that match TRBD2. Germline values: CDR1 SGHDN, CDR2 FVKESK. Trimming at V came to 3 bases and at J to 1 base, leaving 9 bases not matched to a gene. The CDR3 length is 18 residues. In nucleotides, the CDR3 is TGTGCCAGCAGCCATTTTAGCGGGAGGGCTCGAGGCACAGATACGCAGTATTTT. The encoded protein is CASSHFSGRARGTDTQYF.

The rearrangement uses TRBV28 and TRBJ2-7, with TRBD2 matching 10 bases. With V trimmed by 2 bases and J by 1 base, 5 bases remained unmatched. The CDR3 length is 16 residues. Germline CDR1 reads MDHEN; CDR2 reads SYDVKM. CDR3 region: CASSLELAGLSYEQYF. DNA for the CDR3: TGTGCCAGCAGTTTAGAACTAGCGGGATTATCCTACGAGCAGTACTTC.

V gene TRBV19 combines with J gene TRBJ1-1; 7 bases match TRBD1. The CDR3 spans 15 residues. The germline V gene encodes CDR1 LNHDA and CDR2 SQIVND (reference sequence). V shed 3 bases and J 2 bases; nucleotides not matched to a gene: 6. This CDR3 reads CASSMRQGSNTEAFF. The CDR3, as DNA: TGTGCCAGTAGTATGCGACAGGGAAGCAACACTGAAGCTTTCTTT. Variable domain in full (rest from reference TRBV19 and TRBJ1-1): DGGITQSPKYLFRKEGQNVTLSCEQNLNHDAMYWYRQDPGQGLRLIYYSQIVNDFQKGDIAEGYSVSREKKESFPLTVTSAQKNPTAFYLCASSMRQGSNTEAFFGQGTRLTVV.

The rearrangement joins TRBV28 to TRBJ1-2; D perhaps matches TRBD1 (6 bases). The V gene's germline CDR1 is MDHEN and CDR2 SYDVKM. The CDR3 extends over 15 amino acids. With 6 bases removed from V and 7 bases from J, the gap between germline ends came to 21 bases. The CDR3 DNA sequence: TGTGCCAGCAGAAGGGGGGGCCCCATCTATTTTGGCTACACCTTC. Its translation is CASRRGGPIYFGYTF.

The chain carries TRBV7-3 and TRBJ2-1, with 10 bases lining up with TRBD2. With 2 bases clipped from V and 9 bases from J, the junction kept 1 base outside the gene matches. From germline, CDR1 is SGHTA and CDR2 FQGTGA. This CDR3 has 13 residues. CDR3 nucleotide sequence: TGTGCCAGCAGCTTAGGGACTAGCGTTGAGCAGTTCTTC. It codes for CASSLGTSVEQFF.

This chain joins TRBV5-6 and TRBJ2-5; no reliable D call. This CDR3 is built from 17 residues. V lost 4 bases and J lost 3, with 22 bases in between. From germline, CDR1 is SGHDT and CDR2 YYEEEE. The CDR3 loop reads CASSTLKRTLAEETQYF. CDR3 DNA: TGTGCCAGCAGCACACTAAAGCGAACTCTGGCCGAAGAGACCCAGTACTTC.

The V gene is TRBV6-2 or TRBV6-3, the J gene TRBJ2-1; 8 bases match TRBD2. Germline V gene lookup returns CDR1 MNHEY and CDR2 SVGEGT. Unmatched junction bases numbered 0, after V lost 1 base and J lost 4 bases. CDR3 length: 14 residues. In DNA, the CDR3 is TGTGCCAGCAGTTACTTAGCGGGATACAATGAGCAGTTCTTC. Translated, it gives CASSYLAGYNEQFF.

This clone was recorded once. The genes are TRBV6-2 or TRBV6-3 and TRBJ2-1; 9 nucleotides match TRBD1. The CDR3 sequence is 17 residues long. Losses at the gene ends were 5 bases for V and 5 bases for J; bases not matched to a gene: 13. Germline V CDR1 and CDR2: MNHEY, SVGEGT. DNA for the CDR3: TGTGCCAGCAGTGCGCGCATCCGGGACAGGGACAACAATGAGCAGTTCTTC. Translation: CASSARIRDRDNNEQFF.

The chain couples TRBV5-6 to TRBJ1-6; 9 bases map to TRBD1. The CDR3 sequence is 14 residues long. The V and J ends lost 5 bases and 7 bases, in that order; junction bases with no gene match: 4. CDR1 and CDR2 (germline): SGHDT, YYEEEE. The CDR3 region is CASSLGQGNSPLHF. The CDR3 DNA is TGTGCCAGCAGTCTAGGACAGGGGAATTCACCCCTCCACTTT. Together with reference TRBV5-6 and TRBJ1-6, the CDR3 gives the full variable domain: DAGVTQSPTHLIKTRGQQVTLRCSPKSGHDTVSWYQQALGQGPQFIFQYYEEEERQRGNFPDRFSGHQFPNYSSELNVNALLLGDSALYLCASSLGQGNSPLHFGNGTRLTVT.

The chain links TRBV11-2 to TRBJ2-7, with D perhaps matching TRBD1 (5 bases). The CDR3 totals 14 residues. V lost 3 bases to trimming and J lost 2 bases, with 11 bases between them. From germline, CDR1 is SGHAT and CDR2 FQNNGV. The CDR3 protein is CASSFGQFAYEQYF. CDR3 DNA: TGTGCCAGCAGCTTCGGACAATTCGCCTACGAGCAGTACTTC.

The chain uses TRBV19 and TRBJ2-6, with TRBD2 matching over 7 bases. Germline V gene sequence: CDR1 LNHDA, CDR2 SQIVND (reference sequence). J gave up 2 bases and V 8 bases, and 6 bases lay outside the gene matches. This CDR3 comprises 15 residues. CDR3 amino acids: CASLPGGAGANVLTF. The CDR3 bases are TGTGCCAGTCTACCGGGAGGAGCTGGGGCCAACGTCCTGACTTTC.

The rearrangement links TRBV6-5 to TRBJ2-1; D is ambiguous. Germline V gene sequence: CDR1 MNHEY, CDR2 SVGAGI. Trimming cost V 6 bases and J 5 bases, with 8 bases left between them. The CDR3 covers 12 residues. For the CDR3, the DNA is TGTGCCAGCAGCGCGACTGACAATGAGCAGTTCTTC. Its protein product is CASSATDNEQFF.

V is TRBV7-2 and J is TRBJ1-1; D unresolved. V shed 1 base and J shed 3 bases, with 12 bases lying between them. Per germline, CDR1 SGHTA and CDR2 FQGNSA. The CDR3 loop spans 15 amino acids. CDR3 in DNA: TGTGCCAGCAGCTTAGTGGCCCGACATCACACTGAAGCTTTCTTT. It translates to CASSLVARHHTEAFF. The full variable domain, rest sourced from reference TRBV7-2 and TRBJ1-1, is GAGVSQSPSNKVTEKGKDVELRCDPISGHTALYWYRQSLGQGLEFLIYFQGNSAPDKSGLPSDRFSAERTGGSVSTLTIQRTQQEDSAVYLCASSLVARHHTEAFFGQGTRLTVV.

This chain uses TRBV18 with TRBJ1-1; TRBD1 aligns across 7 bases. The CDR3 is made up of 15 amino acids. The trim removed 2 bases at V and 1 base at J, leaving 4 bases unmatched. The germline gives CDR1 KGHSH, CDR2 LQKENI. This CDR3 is CASSPEGGRNTEAFF. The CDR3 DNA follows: TGTGCCAGCTCACCAGAAGGGGGCCGGAACACTGAAGCTTTCTTT.

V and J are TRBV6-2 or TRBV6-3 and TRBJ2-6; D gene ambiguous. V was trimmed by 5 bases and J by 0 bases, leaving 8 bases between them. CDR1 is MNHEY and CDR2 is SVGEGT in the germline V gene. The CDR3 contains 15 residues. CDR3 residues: CASSKAGSGANVLTF. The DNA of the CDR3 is TGTGCCAGCAGTAAAGCCGGCTCTGGGGCCAACGTCCTGACTTTC.

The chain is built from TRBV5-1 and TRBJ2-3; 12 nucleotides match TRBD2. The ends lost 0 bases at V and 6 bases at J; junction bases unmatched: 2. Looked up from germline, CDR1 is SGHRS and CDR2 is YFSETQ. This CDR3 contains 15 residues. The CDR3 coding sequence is TGCGCCAGCAGCTTGGGAACTAGCGGGGGGGATACGCAGTATTTT. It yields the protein CASSLGTSGGDTQYF.

CDR3 protein: CASRLGTGAGEQYF. DNA of the CDR3: TGCGCCAGCCGCCTAGGGACAGGGGCAGGTGAGCAGTACTTC. This rearrangement joins TRBV5-1 to TRBJ2-7; 10 bases are shared with TRBD1. Germline V gives CDR1 SGHRS, CDR2 YFSETQ. V trimming: 7 bases; J trimming: 7 bases; junction bases outside the gene matches: 11. This CDR3 has 14 amino acids.